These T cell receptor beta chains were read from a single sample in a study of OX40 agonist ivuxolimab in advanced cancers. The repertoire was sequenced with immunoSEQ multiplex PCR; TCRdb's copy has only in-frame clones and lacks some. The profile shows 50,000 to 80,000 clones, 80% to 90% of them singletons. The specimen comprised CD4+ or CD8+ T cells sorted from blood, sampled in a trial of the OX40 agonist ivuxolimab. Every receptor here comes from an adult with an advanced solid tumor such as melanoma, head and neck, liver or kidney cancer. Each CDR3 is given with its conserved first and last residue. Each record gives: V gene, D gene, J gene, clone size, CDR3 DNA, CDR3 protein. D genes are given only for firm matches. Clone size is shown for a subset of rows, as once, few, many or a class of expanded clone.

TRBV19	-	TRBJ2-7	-	TGTGCCAGTAGTCGGGCGGCAAGCTCCTACGAGCAGTACTTC	CASSRAASSYEQYF
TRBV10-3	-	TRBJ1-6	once	TGTGCCATTCGGCGGGAACATAATTCACCCCTCCACTTT	CAIRREHNSPLHF
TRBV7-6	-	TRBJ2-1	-	TGTGCCAGCAGCCAAAATGTTTACAATGAGCAGTTCTTC	CASSQNVYNEQFF
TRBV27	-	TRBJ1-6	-	TGTGCCAGCAGTTTTAGGGAGATAAATTCACCCCTCCACTTT	CASSFREINSPLHF
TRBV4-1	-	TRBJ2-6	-	TGCGCCAGCTCGCGGGGATCTGGGGCCAACGTCCTGACTTTC	CASSRGSGANVLTF
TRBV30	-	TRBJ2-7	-	TGTGCCTGGAGCGGCCATGGCTACTACGAGCAGTACTTC	CAWSGHGYYEQYF
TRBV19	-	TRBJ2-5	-	TGTGCCAGTAGGGCCGGGACACTTAACCAAGAGACCCAGTACTTC	CASRAGTLNQETQYF
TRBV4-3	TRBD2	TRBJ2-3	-	TGCGCCAGCAGCCCCCGGCTAGCGGGGTCCGATACGCAGTATTTT	CASSPRLAGSDTQYF
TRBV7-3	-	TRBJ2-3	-	TGTGCCAGCAGCTTAACCCCCTTACCCACAGATACGCAGTATTTT	CASSLTPLPTDTQYF
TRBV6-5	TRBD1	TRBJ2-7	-	TGTGCCAGCAGCCGGGGACAGTCCGCCTACGAGCAGTACTTC	CASSRGQSAYEQYF
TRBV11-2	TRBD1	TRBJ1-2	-	TGTGCCAGCAGCCCGGGACTCGACAGGGCTTGCACCTTC	CASSPGLDRACTF
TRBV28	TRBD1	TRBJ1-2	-	TGTGCCAGCAAAACTGGGACAGGCGATCTCTATGGCTACACCTTC	CASKTGTGDLYGYTF
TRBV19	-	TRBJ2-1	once	TGTGCCAGTATGGGGGGTCAAAGCTCCTACAATGAGCAGTTCTTC	CASMGGQSSYNEQFF
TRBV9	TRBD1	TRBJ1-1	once	TGTGCCAGCAGCCCTCGGACAGGGACTACTGAAGCTTTCTTT	CASSPRTGTTEAFF
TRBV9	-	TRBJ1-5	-	TGTGCCAGCAGCGTAGAAGGAGGCAATCAGCCCCAGCATTTT	CASSVEGGNQPQHF
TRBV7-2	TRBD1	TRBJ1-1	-	TGTGCCAGCAGCTCCCGGGACAGGAGTCTTGTAGCTTTCTTT	CASSSRDRSLVAFF
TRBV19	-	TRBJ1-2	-	TGTGCCAGTGGAACTAGGGGAATGCAACGGAGGGCGCGCTATGGCTACACCTTC	CASGTRGMQRRARYGYTF
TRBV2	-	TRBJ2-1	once	TGTGCCAGCAAGGCTCGGGGAGCGATTAATAATGAGCAGTTCTTC	CASKARGAINNEQFF
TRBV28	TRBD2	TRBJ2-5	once	TGTGCCAGCAGTTTACGGTTAACTAGCGGGGGTGGAGGAGAGACCCAGTACTTC	CASSLRLTSGGGGETQYF
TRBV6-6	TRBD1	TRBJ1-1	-	TGTGCCAGCAGTGACAGGGGGCCTAACACTGAAGCTTTCTTT	CASSDRGPNTEAFF
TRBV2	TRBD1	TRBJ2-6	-	TGTGCCAGCAAACCGGGACAGGCACTTGGTGGGGCCAACGTCCTGACTTTC	CASKPGQALGGANVLTF
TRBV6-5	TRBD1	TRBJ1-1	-	TGTGCCAGCAGTTATTTTCAGGGGGCAGACACTGAAGCTTTCTTT	CASSYFQGADTEAFF
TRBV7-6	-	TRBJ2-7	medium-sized	TGTGCCAGCAGCTTAGACGGGTACGGCGAGCAGTACTTC	CASSLDGYGEQYF
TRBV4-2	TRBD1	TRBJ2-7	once	TGTGCCAGCAGCCAAGTGGCTGACAGGGGAGTCTACGAGCAGTACTTC	CASSQVADRGVYEQYF
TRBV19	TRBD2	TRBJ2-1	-	TGTGCCAGTAGTATAACGGGAGGGACTGCTGAGCAGTTCTTC	CASSITGGTAEQFF
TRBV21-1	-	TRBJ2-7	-	TGTGCCAGCAGCAAAGTGGGGACTGCTCCTACCTACGAGCAGTACTTC	CASSKVGTAPTYEQYF
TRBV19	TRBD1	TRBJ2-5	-	TGTGCCAGTAGTATCGTAGACAGGGGGCCACAATTCCAAGAGACCCAGTACTTC	CASSIVDRGPQFQETQYF
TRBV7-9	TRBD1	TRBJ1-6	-	TGTGCCAGCAGCCCGCGGCAGGGGGCCAACTCACCCCTCCACTTT	CASSPRQGANSPLHF
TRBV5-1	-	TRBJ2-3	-	TGCGCCAGCAGCTTGAGTTCTCAAAGCACAGATACGCAGTATTTT	CASSLSSQSTDTQYF
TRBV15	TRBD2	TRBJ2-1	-	TGTGCCACCAGCAGGGGAACTAGCGGGAGTTACAATGAGCAGTTCTTC	CATSRGTSGSYNEQFF
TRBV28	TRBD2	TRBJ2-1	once	TGTGCCAGCAGTGGGCTGGGACTAGCGGGACCGATCTCCAAGTTCTTC	CASSGLGLAGPISKFF
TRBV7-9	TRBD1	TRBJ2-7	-	TGTGCCAGCAGCTCCCTCGCGGGACAGGGGGAGCAGTACTTC	CASSSLAGQGEQYF
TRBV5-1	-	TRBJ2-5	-	TGCGCCAGCAGCCCTGACACCAACCAAGAGACCCAGTACTTC	CASSPDTNQETQYF
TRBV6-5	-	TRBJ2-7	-	TGTGCCAGCAGTTCGGGATCCGAGCAGTACTTC	CASSSGSEQYF
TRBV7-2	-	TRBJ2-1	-	TGTGCCAGCACCGCCACCCCGGGAGATGAGCAGTTCTTC	CASTATPGDEQFF
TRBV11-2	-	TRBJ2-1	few	TGTGCCAGCAGCTTAGATCCGGCGGCATCGGCTGAGCAGTTCTTC	CASSLDPAASAEQFF
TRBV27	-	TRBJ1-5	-	TGTGCCAGCAGACCACATCGGGCAGGGTATGGAAGCAATCAGCCCCAGCATTTT	CASRPHRAGYGSNQPQHF
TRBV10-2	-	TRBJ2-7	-	TGCGCCAGCAGTGCCCAAGTTGGGGGCGAGCAGTACTTC	CASSAQVGGEQYF
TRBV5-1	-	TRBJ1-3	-	TGCGCCAGCAGCCTCGAGACCTCTGGAAACACCATATATTTT	CASSLETSGNTIYF
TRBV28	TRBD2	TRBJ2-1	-	TGTGCCAGCAGTTTAAGACTAGCGGGGAACAATGAGCAGTTCTTC	CASSLRLAGNNEQFF
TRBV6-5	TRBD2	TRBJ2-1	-	TGTGCCAGCAGGCGGGGGGACTCCTACAATGAGCAGTTCTTC	CASRRGDSYNEQFF
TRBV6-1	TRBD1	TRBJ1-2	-	TGTGCCAAATCCAGGGGGTACGGCTATGGCTACACCTTC	CAKSRGYGYGYTF
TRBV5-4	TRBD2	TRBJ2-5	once	TGTGCCAGCAGCGCGACTAGCGGGGGACGGCAAGAGACCCAGTACTTC	CASSATSGGRQETQYF
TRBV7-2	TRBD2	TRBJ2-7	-	TGTGCCAGCAGTCCCAGGGGTAGCGGGATTCTCTACGAGCAGTACTTC	CASSPRGSGILYEQYF
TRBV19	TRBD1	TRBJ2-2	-	TGTGCCAGTAGTATCCAGGGGGCCACCGGGGAGCTGTTTTTT	CASSIQGATGELFF
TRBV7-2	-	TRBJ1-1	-	TGTGCCAGCAGCCTACTTGGTGAAGCTTTCTTT	CASSLLGEAFF
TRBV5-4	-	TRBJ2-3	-	TGTGCCAGCAGCACGGGGGACGGGACTCTAAATACGCAGTATTTT	CASSTGDGTLNTQYF
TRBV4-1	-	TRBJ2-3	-	TGCGCCAGCACCAATTGGCTCTTGGCAGATACGCAGTATTTT	CASTNWLLADTQYF
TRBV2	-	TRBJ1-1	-	TGTGCCAGCAGTGAACAGCGGGGGTACACTGAAGCTTTCTTT	CASSEQRGYTEAFF
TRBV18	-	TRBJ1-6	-	TGTGCCAGCTCACCACAGGACGGGTATAATTCACCCCTCCACTTT	CASSPQDGYNSPLHF
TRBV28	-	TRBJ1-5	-	TGTGCCAGCAGCCGAGAGGTTGACAATCAGCCCCAGCATTTT	CASSREVDNQPQHF
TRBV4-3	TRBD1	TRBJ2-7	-	TGCGCCAGCAGCCAAGGTTTAGAGACAGGGGTCACCTACGAGCAGTACTTC	CASSQGLETGVTYEQYF